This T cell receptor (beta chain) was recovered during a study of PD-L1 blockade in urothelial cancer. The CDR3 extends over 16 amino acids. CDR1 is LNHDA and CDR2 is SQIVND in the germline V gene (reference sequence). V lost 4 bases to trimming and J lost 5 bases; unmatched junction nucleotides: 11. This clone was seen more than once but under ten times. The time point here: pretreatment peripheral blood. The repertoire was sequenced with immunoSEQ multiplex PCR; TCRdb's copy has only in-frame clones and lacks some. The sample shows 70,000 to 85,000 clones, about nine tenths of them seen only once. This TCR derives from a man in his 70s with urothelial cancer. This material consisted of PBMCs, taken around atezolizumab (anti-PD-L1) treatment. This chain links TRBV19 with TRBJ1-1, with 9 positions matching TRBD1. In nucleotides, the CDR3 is TGTGCCAGTAGTAAGTTGAGGCCGGGACAGGGAACTGAAGCTTTCTTT. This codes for CASSKLRPGQGTEAFF.